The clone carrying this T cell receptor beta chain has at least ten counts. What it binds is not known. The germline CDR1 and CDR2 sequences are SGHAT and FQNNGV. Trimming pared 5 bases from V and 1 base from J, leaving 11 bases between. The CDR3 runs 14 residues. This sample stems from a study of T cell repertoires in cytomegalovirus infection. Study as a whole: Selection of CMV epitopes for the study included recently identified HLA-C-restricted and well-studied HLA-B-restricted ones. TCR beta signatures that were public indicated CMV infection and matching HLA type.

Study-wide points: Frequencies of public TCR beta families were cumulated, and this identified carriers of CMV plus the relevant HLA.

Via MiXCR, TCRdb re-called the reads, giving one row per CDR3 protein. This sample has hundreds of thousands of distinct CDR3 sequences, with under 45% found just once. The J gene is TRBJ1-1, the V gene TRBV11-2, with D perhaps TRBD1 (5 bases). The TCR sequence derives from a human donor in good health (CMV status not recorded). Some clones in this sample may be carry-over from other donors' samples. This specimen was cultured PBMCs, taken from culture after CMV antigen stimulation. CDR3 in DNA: TGTGCCAGCAGCGGGGACGGAAAGAACACTGAAGCTTTCTTT. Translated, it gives CASSGDGKNTEAFF.